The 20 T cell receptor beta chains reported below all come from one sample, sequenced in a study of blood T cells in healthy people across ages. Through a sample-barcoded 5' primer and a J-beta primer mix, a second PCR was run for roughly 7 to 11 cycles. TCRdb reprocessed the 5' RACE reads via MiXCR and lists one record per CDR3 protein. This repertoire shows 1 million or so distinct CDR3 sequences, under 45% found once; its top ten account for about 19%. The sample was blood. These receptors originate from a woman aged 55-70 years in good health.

CDR3 DNA sequence: TGTGCCATCAGTGAGACGGGGATAAACGAGCAGTACTTC. Encoded protein: CAISETGINEQYF. The chain joins TRBV10-3 to TRBJ2-5, with D perhaps TRBD2 (5 bases). Matching the DNA end better, TRBJ2-7 makes the J call doubtful. CDR3 size: 13 residues. Germline CDR1 ENHRY, CDR2 SYGVKD.

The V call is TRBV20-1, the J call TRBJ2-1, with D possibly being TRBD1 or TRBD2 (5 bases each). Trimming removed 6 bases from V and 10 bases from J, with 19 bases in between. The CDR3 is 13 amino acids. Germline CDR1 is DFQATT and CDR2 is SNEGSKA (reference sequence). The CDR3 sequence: CSAETGRLLEQFF. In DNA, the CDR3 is TGCAGTGCCGAGACGGGACGGCTTTTAGAGCAGTTCTTC.

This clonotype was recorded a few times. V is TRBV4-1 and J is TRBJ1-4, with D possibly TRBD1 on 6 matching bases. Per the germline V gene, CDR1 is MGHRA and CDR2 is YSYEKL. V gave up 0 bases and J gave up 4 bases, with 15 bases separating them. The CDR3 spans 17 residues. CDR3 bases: TGCGCCAGCAGCCAAGAGGAACAGGGCCGATATAATGAAAAACTGTTTTTT. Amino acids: CASSQEEQGRYNEKLFF.

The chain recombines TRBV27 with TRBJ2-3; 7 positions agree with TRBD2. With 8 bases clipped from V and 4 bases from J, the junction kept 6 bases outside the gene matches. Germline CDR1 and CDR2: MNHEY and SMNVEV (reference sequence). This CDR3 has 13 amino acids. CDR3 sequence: CASQGGKADTQYF. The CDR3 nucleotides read TGTGCCAGCCAGGGAGGGAAGGCAGATACGCAGTATTTT.

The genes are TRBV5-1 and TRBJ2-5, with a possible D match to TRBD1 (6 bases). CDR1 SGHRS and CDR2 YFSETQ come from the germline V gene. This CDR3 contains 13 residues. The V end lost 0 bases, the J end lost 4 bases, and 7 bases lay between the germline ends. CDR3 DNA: TGCGCCAGCAGCTTGGTGGGGGCAGAGACCCAGTACTTC. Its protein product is CASSLVGAETQYF.

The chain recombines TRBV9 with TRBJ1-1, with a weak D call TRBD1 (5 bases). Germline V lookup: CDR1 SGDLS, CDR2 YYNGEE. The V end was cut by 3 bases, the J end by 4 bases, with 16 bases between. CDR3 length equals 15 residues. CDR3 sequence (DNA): TGTGCCAGCAGCGCCCGCCAGGGCGGGGGCACTGAAGCTTTCTTT. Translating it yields CASSARQGGGTEAFF.

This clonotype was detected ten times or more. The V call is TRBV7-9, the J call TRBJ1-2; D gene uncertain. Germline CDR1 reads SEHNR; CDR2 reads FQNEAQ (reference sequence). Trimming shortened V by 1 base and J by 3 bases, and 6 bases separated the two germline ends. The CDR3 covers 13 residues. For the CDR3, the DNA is TGTGCCAGCAGCTTAGGGGCGGACTATGGCTACACCTTC. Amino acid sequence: CASSLGADYGYTF.

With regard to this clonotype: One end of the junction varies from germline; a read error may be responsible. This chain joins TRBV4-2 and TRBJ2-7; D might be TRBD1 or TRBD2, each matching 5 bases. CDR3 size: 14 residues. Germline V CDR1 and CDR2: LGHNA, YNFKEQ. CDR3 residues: CTSSWDLGSYEQYF. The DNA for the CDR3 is TGTACCAGCAGCTGGGACCTTGGCTCCTACGAGCAGTACTTC.

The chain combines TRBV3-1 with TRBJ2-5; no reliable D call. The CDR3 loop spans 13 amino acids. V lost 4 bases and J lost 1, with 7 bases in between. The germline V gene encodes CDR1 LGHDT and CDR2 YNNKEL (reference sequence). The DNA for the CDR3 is TGTGCCAGCAGCCCCGAGGCCCAAGAGACCCAGTACTTC. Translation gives CASSPEAQETQYF.

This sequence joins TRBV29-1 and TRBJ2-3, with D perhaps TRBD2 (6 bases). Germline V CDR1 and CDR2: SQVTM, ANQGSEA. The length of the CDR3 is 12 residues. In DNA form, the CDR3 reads TGCACCACGTCGGGGGGCACAGATACGCAGTATTTT. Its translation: CTTSGGTDTQYF.

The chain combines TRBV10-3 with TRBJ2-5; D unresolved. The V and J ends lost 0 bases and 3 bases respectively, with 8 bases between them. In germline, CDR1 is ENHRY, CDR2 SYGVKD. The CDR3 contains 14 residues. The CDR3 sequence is CAISESRSKETQYF. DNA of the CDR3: TGTGCCATCAGTGAGTCGAGGTCAAAAGAGACCCAGTACTTC.

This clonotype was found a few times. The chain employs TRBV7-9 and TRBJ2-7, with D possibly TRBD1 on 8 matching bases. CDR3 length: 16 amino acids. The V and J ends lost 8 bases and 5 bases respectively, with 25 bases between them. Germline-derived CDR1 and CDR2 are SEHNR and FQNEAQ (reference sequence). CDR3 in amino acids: CASSSGSRTGRDEQYF. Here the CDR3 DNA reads TGTGCCAGCTCCTCGGGGTCCCGGACAGGGAGGGACGAGCAGTACTTC.

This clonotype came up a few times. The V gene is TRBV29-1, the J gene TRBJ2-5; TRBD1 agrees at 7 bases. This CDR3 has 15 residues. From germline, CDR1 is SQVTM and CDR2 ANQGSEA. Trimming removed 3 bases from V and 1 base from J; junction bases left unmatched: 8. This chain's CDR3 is CSVDMGRGTQETQYF. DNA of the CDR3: TGCAGCGTTGACATGGGCAGGGGGACCCAAGAGACCCAGTACTTC. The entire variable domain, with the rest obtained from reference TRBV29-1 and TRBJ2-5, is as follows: SAVISQKPSRDICQRGTSLTIQCQVDSQVTMMFWYRQQPGQSLTLIATANQGSEATYESGFVIDKFPISRPNLTFSTLTVSNMSPEDSSIYLCSVDMGRGTQETQYFGPGTRLLVL.

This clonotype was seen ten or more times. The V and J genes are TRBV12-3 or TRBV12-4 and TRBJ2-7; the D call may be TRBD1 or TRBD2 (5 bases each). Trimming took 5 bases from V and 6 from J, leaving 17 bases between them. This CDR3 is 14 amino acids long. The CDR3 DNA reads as TGTGCCAGCAGTGTGGGACCCCCACCGGGCGAGCAGTACTTC. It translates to CASSVGPPPGEQYF.

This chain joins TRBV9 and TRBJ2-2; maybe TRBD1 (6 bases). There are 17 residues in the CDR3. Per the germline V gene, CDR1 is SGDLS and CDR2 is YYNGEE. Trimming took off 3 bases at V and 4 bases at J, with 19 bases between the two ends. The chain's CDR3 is CASSEEPRDTLTGELFF. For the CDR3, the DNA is TGTGCCAGCAGCGAGGAGCCCCGGGACACACTCACCGGGGAGCTGTTTTTT.

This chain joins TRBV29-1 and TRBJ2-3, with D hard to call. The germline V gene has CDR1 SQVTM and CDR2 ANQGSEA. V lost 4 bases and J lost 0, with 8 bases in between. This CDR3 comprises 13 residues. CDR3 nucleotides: TGCAGCGTTGTAACGGATAGCACAGATACGCAGTATTTT. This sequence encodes CSVVTDSTDTQYF.

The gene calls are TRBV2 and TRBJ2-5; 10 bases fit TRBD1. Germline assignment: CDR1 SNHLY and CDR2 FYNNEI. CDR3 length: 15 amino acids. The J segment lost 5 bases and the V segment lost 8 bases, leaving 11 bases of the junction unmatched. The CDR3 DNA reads TGTGCCAGCTTGCCGGACAGGGGGGATTGGGAGACCCAGTACTTC. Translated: CASLPDRGDWETQYF. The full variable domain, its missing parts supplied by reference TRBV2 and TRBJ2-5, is EPEVTQTPSHQVTQMGQEVILRCVPISNHLYFYWYRQILGQKVEFLVSFYNNEISEKSEIFDDQFSVERPDGSNFTLKIRSTKLEDSAMYFCASLPDRGDWETQYFGPGTRLLVL.

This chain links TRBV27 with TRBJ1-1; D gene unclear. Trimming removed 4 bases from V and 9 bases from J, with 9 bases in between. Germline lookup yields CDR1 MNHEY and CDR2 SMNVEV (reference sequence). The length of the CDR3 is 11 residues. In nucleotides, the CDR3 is TGTGCCAGCAGTTCGGGAGTAAAAGCTTTCTTT. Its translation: CASSSGVKAFF.

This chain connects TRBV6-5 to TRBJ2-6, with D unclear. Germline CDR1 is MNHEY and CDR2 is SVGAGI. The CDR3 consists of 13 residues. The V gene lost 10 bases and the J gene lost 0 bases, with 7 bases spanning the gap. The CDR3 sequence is CATSYSGANVLTF. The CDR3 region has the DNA TGTGCCACTTCTTACTCTGGGGCCAACGTCCTGACTTTC.

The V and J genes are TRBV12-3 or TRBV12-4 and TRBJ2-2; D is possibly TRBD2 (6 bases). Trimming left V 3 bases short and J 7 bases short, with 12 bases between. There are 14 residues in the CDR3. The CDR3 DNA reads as TGTGCCAGCAGTTTCCGCGGGATAGGCGGGGAGCTGTTTTTT. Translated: CASSFRGIGGELFF.